This T cell receptor beta chain was found in a study of blood T cell repertoires in COVID-19. On the study more broadly: PBMCs, B-cell-depleted T cells, or T cells provided the cDNA or gDNA that made up the material.

Germline values: CDR1 LGHDT, CDR2 YNNKEL (reference sequence). Trimming took off 4 bases at V and 4 bases at J, with 10 bases between the two ends. This CDR3 spans 14 amino acids. Profiling relied on immunoSEQ multiplex PCR, and the TCRdb table lists in-frame clones only, not all of them. Of about 39,000 clones in the sample, approximately 83% were seen once. The TCR sequence derives from a man aged 40-50 years with active COVID-19. The rearrangement links TRBV3-1 (or the pseudogene TRBV3-2) to TRBJ1-4; D unresolved. The sequencing sample was made of peripheral blood. The DNA for the CDR3 is TGTGCCAGCAGCCCGTCGGGGTATAATGAAAAACTGTTTTTT. It codes for CASSPSGYNEKLFF.